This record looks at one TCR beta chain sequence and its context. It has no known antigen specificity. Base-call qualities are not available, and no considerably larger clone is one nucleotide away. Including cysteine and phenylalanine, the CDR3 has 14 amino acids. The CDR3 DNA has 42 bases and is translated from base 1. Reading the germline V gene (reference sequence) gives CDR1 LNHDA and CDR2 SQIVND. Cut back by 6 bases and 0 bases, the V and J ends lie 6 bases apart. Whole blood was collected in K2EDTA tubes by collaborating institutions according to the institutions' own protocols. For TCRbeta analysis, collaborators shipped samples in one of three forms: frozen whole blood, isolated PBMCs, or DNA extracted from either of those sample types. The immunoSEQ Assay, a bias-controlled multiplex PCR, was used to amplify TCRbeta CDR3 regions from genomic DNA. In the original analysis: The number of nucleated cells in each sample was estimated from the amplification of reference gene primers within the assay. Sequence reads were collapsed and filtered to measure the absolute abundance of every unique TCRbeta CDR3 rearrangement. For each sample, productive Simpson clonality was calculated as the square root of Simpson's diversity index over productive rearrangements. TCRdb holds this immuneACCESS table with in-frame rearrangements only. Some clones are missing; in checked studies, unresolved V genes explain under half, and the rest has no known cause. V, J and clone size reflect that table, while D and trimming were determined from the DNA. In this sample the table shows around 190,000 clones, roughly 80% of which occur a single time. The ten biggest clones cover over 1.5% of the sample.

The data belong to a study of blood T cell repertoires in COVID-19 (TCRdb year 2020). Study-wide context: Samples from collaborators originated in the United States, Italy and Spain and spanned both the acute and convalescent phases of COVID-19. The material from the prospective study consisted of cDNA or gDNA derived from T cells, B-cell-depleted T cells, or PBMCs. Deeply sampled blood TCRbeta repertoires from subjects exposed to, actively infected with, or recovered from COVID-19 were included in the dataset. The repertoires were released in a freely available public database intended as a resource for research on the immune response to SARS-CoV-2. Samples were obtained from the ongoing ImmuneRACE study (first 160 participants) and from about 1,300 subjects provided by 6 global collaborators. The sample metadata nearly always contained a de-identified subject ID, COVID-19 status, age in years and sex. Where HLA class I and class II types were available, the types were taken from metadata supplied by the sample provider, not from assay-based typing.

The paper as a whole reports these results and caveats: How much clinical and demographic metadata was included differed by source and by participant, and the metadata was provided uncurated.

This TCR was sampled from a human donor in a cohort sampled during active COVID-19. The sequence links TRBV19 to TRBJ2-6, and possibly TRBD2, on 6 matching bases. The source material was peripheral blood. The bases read TGTGCCAGTAGGGGGGGCTCTGGGGCCAACGTCCTGACTTTC. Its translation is CASRGGSGANVLTF.